Listed below are T cell receptor beta chains from one sample, sequenced in a study of regulatory T cells in long-lasting Graves disease. TCRdb re-derived calls from the multiplex PCR reads in MiXCR, one entry per CDR3 protein. The data hold around 480,000 distinct CDR3 sequences, with under 20% observed a single time. The same data also went into a second study, on T cells in Graves' hyperthyroidism and ophthalmopathy.

The specimen comprised peripheral blood mononuclear cells (PBMCs), sampled at new diagnosis, from a patient treated with antithyroid drugs. Source of these receptors: a man aged 35-49 years with Graves disease. The conserved cysteine and the conserved F or W are not part of the CDR3 here. Some rows mark clone size as missing; the rest say once, few, many or name a class of expanded clone.

V gene	J gene	clone size	CDR3 protein
TRBV6-2/TRBV6-3	TRBJ2-1	many	ASSYGGLAGNEQF
TRBV11-2	TRBJ2-7	many	ASSPTASGRFEQY
TRBV29-1	TRBJ2-1	.	SVETSGYFNEQF
TRBV30	TRBJ2-3	many	AWRQRRATNTDTQY
TRBV27	TRBJ2-7	few	ASSFVYRGPHEQY
TRBV4-2	TRBJ2-6	few	ASSQVDQSGANVLT
TRBV15	TRBJ2-3	few	ATSTEGWGPSNTDTQY
TRBV7-9	TRBJ1-2	.	ASSTPLGTAVRYT
TRBV27	TRBJ2-3	few	ASSGSGRAATDTQY
TRBV18	TRBJ2-3	many	ASSPLEDTQY
TRBV11-3	TRBJ2-1	many	ASSKDGQGNSNEQF
TRBV28	TRBJ2-3	many	ATGTSGTDTQY
TRBV5-1	TRBJ2-3	many	ASSLAGLNTDTQY
TRBV2	TRBJ2-3	many	ASSAESKYTQY
TRBV20-1	TRBJ2-3	many	SAIGTSHSTDTQY
TRBV5-1	TRBJ1-1	many	ASSEGGGNTEAF
TRBV7-9	TRBJ2-5	many	ASSFAGALETQY
TRBV28	TRBJ1-1	.	ASSFPGTSSLGTEAF